Listed below are T cell receptor beta chains from one sample, sequenced in a study of cytomegalovirus exposure and HLA in healthy donors. Profiled with immunoSEQ multiplex PCR; TCRdb holds only in-frame clones, not every one. Of about 58,000 clones listed, roughly 90% were seen once; the top ten hold around 1.1%. The specimen sequenced was PBMCs. The receptors shown here come from a man between 18 and 35 years old in good health and CMV-seronegative. CDR3s include the opening cysteine and the closing phenylalanine or tryptophan. The order of the fields is J gene, V gene, CDR3 protein.

>TRBJ2-1|TRBV27
CASSYRGNEQFF
>TRBJ2-2|TRBV15
CATERWRSSGELFF
>TRBJ1-1|TRBV12-5
CASGTPDRGLTEAFF
>TRBJ1-4|TRBV4-1
CASSQVLTGGIGEKLFF
>TRBJ1-5|TRBV28
CASSKIDRTDQPQHF
>TRBJ1-2|TRBV30
CAHSPRAGGYTF
>TRBJ1-1|TRBV7-9
CASSAGQGRRNTEAFF
>TRBJ2-1|TRBV10-3
CAISDRAGNEQFF
>TRBJ2-1|TRBV11-2
CASSLELSWSSYNEQFF
>TRBJ2-1|TRBV28
CASSFSVAGGLSDEQFF
>TRBJ1-2|TRBV7-3
CASSSGQGHGYTF
>TRBJ2-3|TRBV28
CASSPGVLAGDDWEDTQYF
>TRBJ2-7|TRBV7-9
CASSPGTGFSHEQYF
>TRBJ1-2|TRBV2
CASSPVSPFTNYGYTF
>TRBJ1-5|TRBV2
CASSGGQGNQPQHF
>TRBJ2-1|TRBV6-5
CASSSLTGLNEQFF
>TRBJ1-2|TRBV19
CASSIGTVRGGYTF
>TRBJ2-5|TRBV9
CASSGSSGGETQYF
>TRBJ2-7|TRBV2
CASRLADFSYEQYF
>TRBJ2-5|TRBV27
CASSLSRQGGQETQYF
>TRBJ2-7|TRBV2
CASRVDRPSYEQYF
>TRBJ2-5|TRBV10-1
CASVTWTSHRETQYF
>TRBJ2-2|TRBV2
CASTQGSTTGELFF
>TRBJ2-7|TRBV11-2
CASSLGSGLYYEQYF
>TRBJ2-3|TRBV5-1
CASSFAGTSGRARDTQYF